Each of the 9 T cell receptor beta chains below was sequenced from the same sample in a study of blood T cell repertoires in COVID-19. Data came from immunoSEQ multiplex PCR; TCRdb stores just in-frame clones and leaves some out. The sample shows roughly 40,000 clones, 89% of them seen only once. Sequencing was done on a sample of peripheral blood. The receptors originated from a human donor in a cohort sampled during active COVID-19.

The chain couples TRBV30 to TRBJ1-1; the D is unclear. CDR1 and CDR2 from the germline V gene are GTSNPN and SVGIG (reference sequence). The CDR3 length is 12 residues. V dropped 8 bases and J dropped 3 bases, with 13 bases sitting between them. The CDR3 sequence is CAGRLMDTEAFF. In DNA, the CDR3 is TGTGCCGGCAGGCTGATGGACACTGAAGCTTTCTTT.

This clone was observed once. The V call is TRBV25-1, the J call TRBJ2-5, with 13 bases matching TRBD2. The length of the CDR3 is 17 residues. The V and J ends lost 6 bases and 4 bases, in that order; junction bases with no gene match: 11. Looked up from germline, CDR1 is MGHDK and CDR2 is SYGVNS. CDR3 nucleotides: TGTGCCAGCAGCGACGGAGTGACTAGCGGGAGGAGAGAGACCCAGTACTTC. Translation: CASSDGVTSGRRETQYF.

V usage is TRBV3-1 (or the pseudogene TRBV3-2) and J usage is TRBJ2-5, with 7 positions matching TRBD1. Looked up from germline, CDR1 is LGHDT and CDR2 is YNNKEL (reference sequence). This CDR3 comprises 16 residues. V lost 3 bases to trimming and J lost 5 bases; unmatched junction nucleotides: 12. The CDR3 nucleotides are TGTGCCAGCAGCCACGGAGAGGGGGCCCTGGGGGAGACCCAGTACTTC. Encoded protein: CASSHGEGALGETQYF.

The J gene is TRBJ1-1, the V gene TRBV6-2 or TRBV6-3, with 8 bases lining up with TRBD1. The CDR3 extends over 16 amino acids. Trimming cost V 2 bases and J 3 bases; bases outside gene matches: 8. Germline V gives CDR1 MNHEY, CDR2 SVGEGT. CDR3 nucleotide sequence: TGTGCCAGCAGTTACCCGAACAGGGGGTCTTACACTGAAGCTTTCTTT. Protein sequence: CASSYPNRGSYTEAFF.

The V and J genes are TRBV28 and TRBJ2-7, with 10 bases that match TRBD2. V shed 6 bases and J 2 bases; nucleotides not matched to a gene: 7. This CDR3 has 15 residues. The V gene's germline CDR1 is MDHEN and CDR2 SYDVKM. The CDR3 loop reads CASSTTSGATYEQYF. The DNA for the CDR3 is TGTGCCAGCAGCACCACTAGCGGGGCTACCTACGAGCAGTACTTC.

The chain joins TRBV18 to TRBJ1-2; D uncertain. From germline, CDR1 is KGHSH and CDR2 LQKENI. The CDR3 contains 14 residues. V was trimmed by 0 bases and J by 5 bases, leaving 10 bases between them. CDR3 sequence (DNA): TGTGCCAGCTCACCACCTGAGACACCTTATGGCTACACCTTC. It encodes CASSPPETPYGYTF.

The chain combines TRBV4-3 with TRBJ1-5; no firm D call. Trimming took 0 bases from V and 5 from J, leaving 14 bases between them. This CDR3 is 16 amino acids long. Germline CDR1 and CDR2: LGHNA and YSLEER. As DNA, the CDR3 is TGCGCCAGCAGCCAAGATTTTGGGAGGCCCGATCAGCCCCAGCATTTT. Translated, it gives CASSQDFGRPDQPQHF.

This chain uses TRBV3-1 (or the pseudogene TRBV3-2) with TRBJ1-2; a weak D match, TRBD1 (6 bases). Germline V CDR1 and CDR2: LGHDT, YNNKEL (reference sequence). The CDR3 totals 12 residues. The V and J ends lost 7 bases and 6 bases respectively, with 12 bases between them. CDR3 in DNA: TGTGCCAGCAAAACAGGGTATAATGGCTACACCTTC. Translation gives CASKTGYNGYTF.

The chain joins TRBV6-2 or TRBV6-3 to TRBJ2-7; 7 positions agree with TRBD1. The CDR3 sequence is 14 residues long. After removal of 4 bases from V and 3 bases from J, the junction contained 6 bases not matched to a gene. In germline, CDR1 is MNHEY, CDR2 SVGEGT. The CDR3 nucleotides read TGTGCCAGCAGTTTTCCGGGACAGAGCTACGAGCAGTACTTC. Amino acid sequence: CASSFPGQSYEQYF.